This TCR beta chain was captured in a study of blood T cells in healthy people across ages. Whole-study findings and limits: Changes in expanded clonotypes were possibly confounded, as the CMV status of donors was unknown. Naive CD4+ cell counts and diversity both ran higher in long-lived than in aged donors.

Primed by a sample-barcoded 5' primer and a J-beta primer mix, a second PCR proceeded for 7 to 11 cycles. In TCRdb, the 5' RACE reads were re-called with MiXCR into one record per CDR3 protein. This sample has about 1 million distinct CDR3 sequences, with 45% found just once. On this clonotype itself: Its antigen remains unidentified.

The ends were cut back, 4 bases at V and 2 bases at J, with 13 bases in the middle. The CDR3 runs to 15 residues. The germline V gene encodes CDR1 MNHEY and CDR2 SMNVEV (reference sequence). This sequence joins TRBV27 and TRBJ2-3; maybe TRBD2 (5 bases). This TCR came from a woman aged 55-69 years in good health. Sample: blood. For the CDR3, the DNA is TGTGCCAGCAGTTCGACCGGGATTACCACAGATACGCAGTATTTT. Its translation is CASSSTGITTDTQYF.